These 11 T cell receptor beta chains came from one sample sequenced in a study of cytomegalovirus exposure and HLA in healthy donors. Data came from immunoSEQ multiplex PCR; TCRdb stores just in-frame clones and leaves some out. Of about 56,000 clones in the sample, approximately 89% were seen once. Sequencing input: PBMCs. These receptors originate from a young woman in good health and CMV-seronegative.

This chain connects TRBV21-1 to TRBJ1-4; TRBD1, the table's D call, was not compared with the DNA. TRBV21-1 is classified as a pseudogene. This CDR3 comprises 16 residues. The chain's CDR3 is CASSKVPRGHGEKLFF. The DNA for the CDR3 is TGTGCCAGCAGCAAAGTCCCCAGGGGGCACGGTGAAAAACTGTTTTTT.

This chain links TRBV5-1 with TRBJ2-3; 11 positions match TRBD2. CDR3 length: 15 residues. CDR1 is SGHRS, CDR2 YFSETQ, per germline. The V segment lost 2 bases and the J segment 4 bases; nucleotides outside the gene matches: 3. As DNA, the CDR3 is TGCGCCAGCAGCTTAACTAGCGGGGGATCAGATACGCAGTATTTT. As protein: CASSLTSGGSDTQYF. Drawing the rest from reference TRBV5-1 and TRBJ2-3, the complete variable domain is KAGVTQTPRYLIKTRGQQVTLSCSPISGHRSVSWYQQTPGQGLQFLFEYFSETQRNKGNFPGRFSGRQFSNSRSEMNVSTLELGDSALYLCASSLTSGGSDTQYFGPGTRLTVL.

The rearrangement links TRBV18 to TRBJ2-5, with D perhaps matching TRBD2 (6 bases). Between the trimmed V and J ends, which lost 3 bases and 1 base, there was a span of 15 bases. This CDR3 has 16 amino acids. Germline V CDR1 and CDR2: KGHSH, LQKENI. In nucleotides, the CDR3 is TGTGCCAGCTCACCCGGGGGAGCGGAACCCCAAGAGACCCAGTACTTC. Protein: CASSPGGAEPQETQYF.

The V call is TRBV11-2, the J call TRBJ1-1; 10 bases line up with TRBD1. Trimming removed 4 bases from V and 5 bases from J; junction bases left unmatched: 4. The CDR3 is 14 residues long. CDR1 and CDR2 (germline): SGHAT, FQNNGV. CDR3 nucleotide sequence: TGTGCCAGCAGCTGGGGACAGGGGAAAACTGAAGCTTTCTTT. It codes for CASSWGQGKTEAFF.

The V and J genes are TRBV6-5 and TRBJ1-1, with D perhaps TRBD1 (5 bases). The CDR3 has 13 residues. Germline-derived CDR1 and CDR2 are MNHEY and SVGAGI. The germline V and J ends were trimmed by 11 bases and 1 base, with 14 bases remaining between them. Written as DNA, the CDR3 is TGTGCCGTCACCCAGGGTCCGAACACTGAAGCTTTCTTT. This sequence encodes CAVTQGPNTEAFF.

V usage is TRBV5-1 and J usage is TRBJ2-7; 7 positions agree with TRBD1. V dropped 0 bases and J dropped 2; count of bases not matched to a gene: 2. This CDR3 comprises 14 residues. Germline CDR1 SGHRS, CDR2 YFSETQ. This CDR3 reads CASSLAQGAYEQYF. DNA for the CDR3: TGCGCCAGCAGCTTGGCCCAGGGGGCCTACGAGCAGTACTTC.

This chain links TRBV6-1 with TRBJ1-6, with a weak D call TRBD1 (6 bases). CDR3 size: 16 residues. Trimming stripped 2 bases from V and 7 bases from J, with 15 bases between. In germline, CDR1 is MNHNS, CDR2 SASEGT. In nucleotides, the CDR3 is TGTGCCAGCAGTGAAACAGGGTCGGTGGGGAATTCACCCCTCCACTTT. Protein product: CASSETGSVGNSPLHF.

The chain uses TRBV4-1 and TRBJ2-3; TRBD2 agrees at 9 bases. This CDR3 spans 14 amino acids. Germline CDR1 MGHRA, CDR2 YSYEKL. Trimming removed 2 bases from V and 3 bases from J; junction bases left unmatched: 0. The CDR3 region is CASSQLAGTDTQYF. CDR3 DNA sequence: TGCGCCAGCAGCCAACTAGCGGGAACAGATACGCAGTATTTT.

The chain joins TRBV15 to TRBJ2-1; 8 nucleotides line up with TRBD2. With V trimmed by 3 bases and J by 7 bases, 8 bases remained unmatched. The CDR3 has 15 residues. Germline V CDR1 and CDR2: LNHNV, YYDKDF (reference sequence). The CDR3 protein is CATSSPAGAHNEQFF. The CDR3 DNA is TGTGCCACCAGCAGCCCAGCGGGAGCCCATAATGAGCAGTTCTTC.

The chain has TRBV6-5 and TRBJ1-6; D gene uncertain. Germline V gene data show CDR1 as MNHEY and CDR2 as SVGAGI. CDR3 length: 15 amino acids. V lost 2 bases to trimming and J lost 5 bases, with 10 bases between them. The chain's CDR3 is CASSYEGSNNSPLHF. The CDR3 DNA reads TGTGCCAGCAGTTACGAGGGATCCAATAATTCACCCCTCCACTTT.

The rearrangement joins TRBV19 to TRBJ2-1, with a weak D call TRBD2 (5 bases). Trimming removed 1 base from V and 7 bases from J, with 5 bases in between. Germline V gene lookup returns CDR1 LNHDA and CDR2 SQIVND (reference sequence). The length of the CDR3 is 12 residues. The CDR3: CASSIGGNEQFF. The CDR3 bases are TGTGCCAGTAGTATAGGAGGGAATGAGCAGTTCTTC.